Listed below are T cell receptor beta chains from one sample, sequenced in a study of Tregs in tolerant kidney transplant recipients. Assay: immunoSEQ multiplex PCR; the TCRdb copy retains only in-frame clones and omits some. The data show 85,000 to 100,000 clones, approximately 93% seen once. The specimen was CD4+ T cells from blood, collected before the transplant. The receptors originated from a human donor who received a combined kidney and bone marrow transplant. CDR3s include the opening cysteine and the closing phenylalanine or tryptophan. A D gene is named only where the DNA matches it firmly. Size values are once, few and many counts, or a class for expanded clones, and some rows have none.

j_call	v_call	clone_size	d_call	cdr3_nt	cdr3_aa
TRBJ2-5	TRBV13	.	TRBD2	TGTGCCAGCAGCTTTATCCCGAAATTTCGGCCTAGCGGGAGCCCCCAAGAGACCCAGTACTTC	CASSFIPKFRPSGSPQETQYF
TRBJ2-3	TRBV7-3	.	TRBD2	TGTGCCAGCAGTGGTAGCGGGGGCTCTACGCAGTATTTT	CASSGSGGSTQYF
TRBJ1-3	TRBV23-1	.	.	TGCGCCAGCAGTCAACCCCGGACAGTGGGCCTTGGATCTGGAAACACCATATATTTT	CASSQPRTVGLGSGNTIYF
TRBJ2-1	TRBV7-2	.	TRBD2	TGTGCCAGCAGCTATAGCGGGAGTCCAATTAATGAGCAGTTCTTC	CASSYSGSPINEQFF
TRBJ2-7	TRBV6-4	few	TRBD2	TGTGCCAGCAGGCGGGAGGGGTATAGCTCCTACGAGCAGTACTTC	CASRREGYSSYEQYF
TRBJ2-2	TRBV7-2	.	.	TGTGCCAGCAGCTTATTTTCAACAAACACCGGGGAGCTGTTTTTT	CASSLFSTNTGELFF
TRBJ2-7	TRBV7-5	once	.	TGTGTCAGAAGCTACCAGGACAGGTTACACGAGCAGTACTTC	CVRSYQDRLHEQYF
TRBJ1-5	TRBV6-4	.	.	TGTGCCAGCCGACAAACTCCTTCATATAGCAATCAGCCCCAGCATTTT	CASRQTPSYSNQPQHF
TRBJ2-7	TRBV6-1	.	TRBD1	TGTGCCAGCAGACGAGGACAGGGGACCTACGAGCAGTACTTC	CASRRGQGTYEQYF
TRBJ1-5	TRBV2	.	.	TGTGCCAGCAGTGCCCACAATCAGCCCCAGCATTTT	CASSAHNQPQHF
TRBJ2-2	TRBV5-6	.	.	TGTGCCAGCAGCTTTTTACTCGCCGGGGGAAAAAACACCGGGGAGCTGTTTTTT	CASSFLLAGGKNTGELFF
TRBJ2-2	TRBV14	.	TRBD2	TGTGCCAGCAGCCAAACGTGGGGAGGGCCCGAAACCGGGGAGCTGTTTTTT	CASSQTWGGPETGELFF
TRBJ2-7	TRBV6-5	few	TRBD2	TGTGCCAGCAGTTACATGACTAGCGGGAGGGGCGAGCAGTACTTC	CASSYMTSGRGEQYF
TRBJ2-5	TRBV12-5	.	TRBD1	TGTGCTAGTGGACAGGGGGCTGAGGAGACCCAGTACTTC	CASGQGAEETQYF
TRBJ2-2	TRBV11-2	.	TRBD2	TGTGCCAGCAGCCCCCTAGCGGGAGCATTCACCGGGGAGCTGTTTTTT	CASSPLAGAFTGELFF
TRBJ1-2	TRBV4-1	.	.	TGCGCCAGCAGCCAAGATTGGGCAGGGAAGAGCTACACCTTC	CASSQDWAGKSYTF
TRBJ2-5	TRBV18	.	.	TGTGCCAGCTCACCCCGGTATGAACAAGAGACCCAGTACTTC	CASSPRYEQETQYF
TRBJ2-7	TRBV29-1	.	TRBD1	TGCAGCGTTGTGACTTTCGGGACAGGGGAGAACGAGCAGTACTTC	CSVVTFGTGENEQYF
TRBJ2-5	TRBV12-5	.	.	TGTGCTAGTGGTTTTGGCAGGGTTGAGACCCAGTACTTC	CASGFGRVETQYF
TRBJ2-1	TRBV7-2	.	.	TGTGCCAGCGGTACAGACAACTCTGGTGAGCAGTTCTTC	CASGTDNSGEQFF
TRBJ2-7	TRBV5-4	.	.	TGTGCCAGCAGCCCCGGGGGAAACTACGAGCAGTACTTC	CASSPGGNYEQYF
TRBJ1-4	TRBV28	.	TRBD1	TGTGCCAGCAGTTTAGTGGGACACAGGGGGCTTCATGAAAAACTGTTTTTT	CASSLVGHRGLHEKLFF
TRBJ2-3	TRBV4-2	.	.	TGTGCCAGCGGGTTTGGCGGGACTAGCACAGATACGCAGTATTTT	CASGFGGTSTDTQYF